This paragraph reports one T cell receptor (beta chain). TCRdb keeps only in-frame clones here, not all; method: immunoSEQ multiplex PCR. The repertoire has some 58,000 clones, 85% of them found once; the top ten carry about 3.7%. Germline trimming cut 6 bases from V and 3 bases from J; bases unmatched to any gene: 3. The CDR3 spans 13 residues. CDR1 WNHNN and CDR2 SYGVQD come from the germline V gene (reference sequence). The data are from a study of OX40 agonist ivuxolimab in advanced cancers. Study in general: Three dose-escalation patients had partial responses: one with hepatocellular carcinoma and two with cutaneous melanoma.

The sequencing used CD4+ or CD8+ T cells sorted from blood, collected in a trial of the OX40 agonist ivuxolimab. The chain links TRBV10-1 to TRBJ2-3, with 7 bases that match TRBD2. The source is an adult with an advanced solid tumor such as melanoma, head and neck, liver or kidney cancer. The CDR3 DNA reads TGCGCCAGCAGGGGAGCGGGAACAGATACGCAGTATTTT. Translated: CASRGAGTDTQYF.